This paragraph reports one T cell receptor beta chain. This record comes from a study of T-cell memory formation after mild COVID-19. TCRdb itself ran the 5' RACE reads through MiXCR, one entry per CDR3 protein. The table lists roughly 190,000 distinct CDR3 sequences, about 16% of them singletons. J gave up 7 bases and V 4 bases, and 7 bases lay outside the gene matches. This CDR3 has 15 amino acids. The germline CDR1 and CDR2 sequences are SGHTA and FQGNSA. This receptor was taken from an adult woman who had mild COVID-19 (a few samples of this study predate the infection). Cell type and time point are not known. The sample consisted of PBMCs or a T cell subset sorted from them (not recorded which). V and J are TRBV7-2 and TRBJ2-1; 10 nucleotides align to TRBD2. The CDR3 bases are TGTGCCAGCAGCTGGACCGGGACTAGCGTAAATGAGCAGTTCTTC. This sequence encodes CASSWTGTSVNEQFF.